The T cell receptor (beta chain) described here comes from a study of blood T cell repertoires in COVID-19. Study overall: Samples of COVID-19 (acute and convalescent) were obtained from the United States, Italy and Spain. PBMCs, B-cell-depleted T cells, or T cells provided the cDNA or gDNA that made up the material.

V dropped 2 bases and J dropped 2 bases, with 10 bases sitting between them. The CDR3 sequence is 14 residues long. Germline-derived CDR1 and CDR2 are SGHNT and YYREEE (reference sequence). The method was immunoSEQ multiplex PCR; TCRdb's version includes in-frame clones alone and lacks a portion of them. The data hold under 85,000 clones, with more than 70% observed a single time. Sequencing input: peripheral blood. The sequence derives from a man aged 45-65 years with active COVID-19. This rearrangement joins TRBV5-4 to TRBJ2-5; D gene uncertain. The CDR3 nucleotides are TGTGCCAGCAGCTTTCAGAATAAACAAGAGACCCAGTACTTC. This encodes CASSFQNKQETQYF.